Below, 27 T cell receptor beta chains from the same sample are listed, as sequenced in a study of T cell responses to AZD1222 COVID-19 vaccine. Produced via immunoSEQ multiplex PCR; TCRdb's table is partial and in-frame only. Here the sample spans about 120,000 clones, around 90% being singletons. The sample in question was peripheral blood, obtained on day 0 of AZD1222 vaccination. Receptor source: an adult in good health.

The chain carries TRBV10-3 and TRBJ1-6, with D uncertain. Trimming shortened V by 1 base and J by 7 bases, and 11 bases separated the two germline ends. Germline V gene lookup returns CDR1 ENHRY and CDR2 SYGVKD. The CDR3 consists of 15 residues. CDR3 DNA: TGTGCCATCAGTGAGTTGGTCACTGGGAATTCACCCCTCCACTTT. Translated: CAISELVTGNSPLHF.

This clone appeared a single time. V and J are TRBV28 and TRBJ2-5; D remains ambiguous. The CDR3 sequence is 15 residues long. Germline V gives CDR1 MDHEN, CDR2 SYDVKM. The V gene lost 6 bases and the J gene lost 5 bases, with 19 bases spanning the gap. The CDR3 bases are TGTGCCAGCAGCTCCCTCTCCGGGCCTTGGGAGACCCAGTACTTC. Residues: CASSSLSGPWETQYF.

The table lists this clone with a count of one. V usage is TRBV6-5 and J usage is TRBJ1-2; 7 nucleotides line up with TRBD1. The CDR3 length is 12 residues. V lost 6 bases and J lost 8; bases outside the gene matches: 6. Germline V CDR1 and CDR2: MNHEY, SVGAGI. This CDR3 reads CASREGASGYTF. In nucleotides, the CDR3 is TGTGCCAGCAGAGAGGGGGCTTCGGGCTACACCTTC.

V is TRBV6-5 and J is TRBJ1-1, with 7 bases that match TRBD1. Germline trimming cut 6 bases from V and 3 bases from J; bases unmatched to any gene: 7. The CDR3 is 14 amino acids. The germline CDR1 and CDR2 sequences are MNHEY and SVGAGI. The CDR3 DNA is TGTGCCAGCAGGGACAGGAGGGGATACACTGAAGCTTTCTTT. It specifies CASRDRRGYTEAFF.

As DNA, the CDR3 is TGCGCCAGCAGCTCCCAAGTGAACACTGAAGCTTTCTTT. Translated: CASSSQVNTEAFF. This chain joins TRBV5-1 and TRBJ1-1; D is ambiguous. V was trimmed by 3 bases and J by 0 bases, leaving 6 bases between them. Germline V gene sequence: CDR1 SGHRS, CDR2 YFSETQ. This CDR3 has 13 amino acids.

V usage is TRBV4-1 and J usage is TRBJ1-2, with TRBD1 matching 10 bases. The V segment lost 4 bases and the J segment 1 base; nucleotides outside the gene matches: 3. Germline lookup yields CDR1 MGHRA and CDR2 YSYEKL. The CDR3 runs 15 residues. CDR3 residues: CASSPGQGVNYGYTF. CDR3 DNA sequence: TGCGCCAGCAGCCCCGGACAGGGGGTTAACTATGGCTACACCTTC.

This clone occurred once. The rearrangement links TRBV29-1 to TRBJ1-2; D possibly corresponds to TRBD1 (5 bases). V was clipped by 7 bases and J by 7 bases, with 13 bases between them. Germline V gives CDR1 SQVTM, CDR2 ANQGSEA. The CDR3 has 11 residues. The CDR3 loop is CSDPGQSGYTF. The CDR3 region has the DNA TGCAGCGACCCAGGGCAGAGTGGCTACACCTTC.

The CDR3: CASSHGNGAYGYTF. The DNA for the CDR3 is TGCGCCAGCAGCCACGGTAACGGAGCCTATGGCTACACCTTC. The genes are TRBV5-1 and TRBJ1-2; no clear D. Germline V CDR1 and CDR2: SGHRS, YFSETQ. V lost 4 bases and J 4 bases, leaving 14 bases between the germline ends. CDR3 length equals 14 residues.

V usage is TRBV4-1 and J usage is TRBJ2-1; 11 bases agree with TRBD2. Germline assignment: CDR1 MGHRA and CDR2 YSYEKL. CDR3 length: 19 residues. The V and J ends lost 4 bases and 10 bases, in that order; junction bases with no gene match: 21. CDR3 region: CASSPSVFSSGTSGSEQFF. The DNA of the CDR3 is TGCGCCAGCAGCCCCAGTGTTTTCTCCTCAGGGACTAGCGGATCCGAGCAGTTCTTC.

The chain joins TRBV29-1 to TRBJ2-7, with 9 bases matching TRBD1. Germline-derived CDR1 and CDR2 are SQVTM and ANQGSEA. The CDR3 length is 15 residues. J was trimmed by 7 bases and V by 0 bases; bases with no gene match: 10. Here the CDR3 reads CSVEDLDRGRREQYF. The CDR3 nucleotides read TGCAGCGTTGAAGATCTGGACAGGGGCCGGAGGGAGCAGTACTTC.

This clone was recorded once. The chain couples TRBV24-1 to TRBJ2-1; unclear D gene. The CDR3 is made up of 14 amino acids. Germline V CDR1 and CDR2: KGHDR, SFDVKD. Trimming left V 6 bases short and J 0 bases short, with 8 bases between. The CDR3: CATSMTGSYNEQFF. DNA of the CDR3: TGTGCCACCAGTATGACGGGCTCCTACAATGAGCAGTTCTTC.

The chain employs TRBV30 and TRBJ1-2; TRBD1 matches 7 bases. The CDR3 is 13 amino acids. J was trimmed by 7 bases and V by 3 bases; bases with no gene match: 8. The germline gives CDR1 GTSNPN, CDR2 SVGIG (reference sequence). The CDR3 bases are TGTGCCTGGAGGGGAACAGGGGTTTTTGGCTACACCTTC. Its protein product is CAWRGTGVFGYTF.

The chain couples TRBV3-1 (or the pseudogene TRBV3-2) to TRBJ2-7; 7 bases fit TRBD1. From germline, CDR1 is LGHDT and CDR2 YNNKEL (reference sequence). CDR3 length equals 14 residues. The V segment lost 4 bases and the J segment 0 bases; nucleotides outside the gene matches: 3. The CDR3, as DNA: TGTGCCAGCAGCCGGGACAGCATCTCCTACGAGCAGTACTTC. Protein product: CASSRDSISYEQYF.

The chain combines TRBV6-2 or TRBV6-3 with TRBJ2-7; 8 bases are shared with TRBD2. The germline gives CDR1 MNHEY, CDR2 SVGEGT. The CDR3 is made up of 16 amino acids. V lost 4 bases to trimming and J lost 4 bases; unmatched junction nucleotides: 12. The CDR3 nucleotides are TGTGCCAGCAGTTCCCCCGGGATAGCGGGATTATACGAGCAGTACTTC. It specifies CASSSPGIAGLYEQYF.

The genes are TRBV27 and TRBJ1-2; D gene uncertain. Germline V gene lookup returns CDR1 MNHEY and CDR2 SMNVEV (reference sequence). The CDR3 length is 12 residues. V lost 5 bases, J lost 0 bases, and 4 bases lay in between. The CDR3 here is CASSTANYGYTF. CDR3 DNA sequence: TGTGCCAGCAGTACAGCTAACTATGGCTACACCTTC.

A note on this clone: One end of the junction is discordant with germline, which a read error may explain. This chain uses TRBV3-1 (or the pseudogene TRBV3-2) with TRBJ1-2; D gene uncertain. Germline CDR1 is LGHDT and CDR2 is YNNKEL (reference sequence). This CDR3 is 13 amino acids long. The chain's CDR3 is CASSHTPVPRVSF. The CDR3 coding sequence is TGTGCCAGCAGCCACACTCCCGTCCCGAGAGTTTCTTTC.

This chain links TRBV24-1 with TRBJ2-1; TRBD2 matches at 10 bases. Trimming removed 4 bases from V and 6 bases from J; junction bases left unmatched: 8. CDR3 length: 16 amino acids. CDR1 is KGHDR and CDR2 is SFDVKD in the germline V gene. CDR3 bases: TGTGCCACCAGTGAAGCACTAGCGGGACTTGGCAATGAGCAGTTCTTC. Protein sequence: CATSEALAGLGNEQFF.

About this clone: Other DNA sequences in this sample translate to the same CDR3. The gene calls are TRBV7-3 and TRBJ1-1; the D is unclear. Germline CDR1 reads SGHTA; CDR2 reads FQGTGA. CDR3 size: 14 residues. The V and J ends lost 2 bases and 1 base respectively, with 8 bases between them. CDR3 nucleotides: TGTGCCAGCAGCTTACTCGGGGAGAACACTGAAGCTTTCTTT. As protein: CASSLLGENTEAFF.

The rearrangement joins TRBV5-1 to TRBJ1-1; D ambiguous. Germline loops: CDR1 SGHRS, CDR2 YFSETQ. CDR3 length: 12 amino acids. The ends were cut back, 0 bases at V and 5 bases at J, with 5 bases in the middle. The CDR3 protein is CASSLEQTEAFF. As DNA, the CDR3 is TGCGCCAGCAGCTTGGAACAGACTGAAGCTTTCTTT.

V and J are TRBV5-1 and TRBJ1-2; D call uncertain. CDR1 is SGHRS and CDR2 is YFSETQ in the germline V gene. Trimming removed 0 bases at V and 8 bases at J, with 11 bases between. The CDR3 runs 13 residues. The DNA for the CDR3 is TGCGCCAGCAGCTTGGGTGCAGGTCGGGGCTACACCTTC. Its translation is CASSLGAGRGYTF. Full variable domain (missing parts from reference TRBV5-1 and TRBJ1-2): KAGVTQTPRYLIKTRGQQVTLSCSPISGHRSVSWYQQTPGQGLQFLFEYFSETQRNKGNFPGRFSGRQFSNSRSEMNVSTLELGDSALYLCASSLGAGRGYTFGSGTRLTVV.

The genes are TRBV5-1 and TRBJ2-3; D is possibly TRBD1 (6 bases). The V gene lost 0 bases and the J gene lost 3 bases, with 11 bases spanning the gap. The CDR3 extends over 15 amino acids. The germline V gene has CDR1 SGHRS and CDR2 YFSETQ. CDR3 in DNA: TGCGCCAGCAGCTTGGGAGCCCAGGGGACAGATACGCAGTATTTT. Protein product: CASSLGAQGTDTQYF.

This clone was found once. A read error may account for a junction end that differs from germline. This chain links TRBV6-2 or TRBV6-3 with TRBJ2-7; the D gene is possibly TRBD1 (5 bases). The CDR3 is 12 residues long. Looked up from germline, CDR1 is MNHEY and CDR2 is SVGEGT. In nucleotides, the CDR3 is TGTGCCGGCAGTGACAGCTCCTACGAGCAGTACTTC. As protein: CAGSDSSYEQYF.

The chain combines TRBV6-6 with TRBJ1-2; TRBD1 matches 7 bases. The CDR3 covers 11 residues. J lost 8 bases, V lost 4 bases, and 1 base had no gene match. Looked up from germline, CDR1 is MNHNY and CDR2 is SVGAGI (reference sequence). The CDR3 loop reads CASSSGGGYTF. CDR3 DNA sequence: TGTGCCAGCAGTTCAGGGGGAGGCTACACCTTC.

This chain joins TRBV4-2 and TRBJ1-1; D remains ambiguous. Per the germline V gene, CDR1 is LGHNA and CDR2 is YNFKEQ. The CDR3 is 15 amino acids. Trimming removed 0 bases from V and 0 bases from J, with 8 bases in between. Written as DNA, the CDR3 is TGTGCCAGCAGCCAAGACTCCAACATGAACACTGAAGCTTTCTTT. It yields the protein CASSQDSNMNTEAFF.

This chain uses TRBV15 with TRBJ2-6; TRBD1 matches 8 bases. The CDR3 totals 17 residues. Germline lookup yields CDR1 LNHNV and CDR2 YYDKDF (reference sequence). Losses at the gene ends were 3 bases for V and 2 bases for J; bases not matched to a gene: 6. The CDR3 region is CATSRDRVVTGANVLTF. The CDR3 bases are TGTGCCACCAGCAGGGACAGGGTGGTAACTGGGGCCAACGTCCTGACTTTC. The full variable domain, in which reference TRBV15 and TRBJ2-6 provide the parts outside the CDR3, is DAMVIQNPRYQVTQFGKPVTLSCSQTLNHNVMYWYQQKSSQAPKLLFHYYDKDFNNEADTPDNFQSRRPNTSFCFLDIRSPGLGDTAMYLCATSRDRVVTGANVLTFGAGSRLTVL.

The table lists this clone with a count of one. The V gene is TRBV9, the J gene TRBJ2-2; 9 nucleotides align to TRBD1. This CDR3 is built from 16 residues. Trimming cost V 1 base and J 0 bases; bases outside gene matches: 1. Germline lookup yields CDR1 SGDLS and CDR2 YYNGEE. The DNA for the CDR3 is TGTGCCAGCAGCGTAACAGGGGGCGCGAACACCGGGGAGCTGTTTTTT. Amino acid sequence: CASSVTGGANTGELFF.

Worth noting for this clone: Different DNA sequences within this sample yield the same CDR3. The CDR3 region has the DNA TGTGCCAGCAGCTTAGCGGGTGTGGACTATGGCTACACCTTC. It is translated as CASSLAGVDYGYTF. The chain employs TRBV11-2 and TRBJ1-2; D is unclear. Trimming took off 1 base at V and 3 bases at J, with 9 bases between the two ends. The CDR3 spans 14 residues. CDR1 is SGHAT, CDR2 FQNNGV, per germline.